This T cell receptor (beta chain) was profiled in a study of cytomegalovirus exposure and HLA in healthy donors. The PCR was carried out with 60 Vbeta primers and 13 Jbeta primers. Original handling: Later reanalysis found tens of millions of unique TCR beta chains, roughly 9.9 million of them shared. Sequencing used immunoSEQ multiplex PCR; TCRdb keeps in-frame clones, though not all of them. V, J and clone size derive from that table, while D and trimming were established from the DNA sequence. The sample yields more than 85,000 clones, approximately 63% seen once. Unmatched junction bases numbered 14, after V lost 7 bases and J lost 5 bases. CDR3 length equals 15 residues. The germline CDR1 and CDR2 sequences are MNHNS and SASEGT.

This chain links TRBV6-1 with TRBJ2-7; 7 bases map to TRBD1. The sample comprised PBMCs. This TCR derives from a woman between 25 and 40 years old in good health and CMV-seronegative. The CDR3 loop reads CASILKQGPVHEQYF. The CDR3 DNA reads TGTGCCAGCATATTAAAACAGGGGCCGGTCCACGAGCAGTACTTC.